This paragraph reports one T cell receptor (beta chain). This specimen comes from a study of CD8 T cells in Susac syndrome. cDNA came from about 0.5 to 1 ug RNA primed by random hexamers. TCRdb passed the immunoSEQ multiplex PCR reads through MiXCR, listing each CDR3 protein once. The top ten clones hold roughly 0.11% of a sample with about 430,000 distinct CDR3 sequences, approximately 85% of them seen once. The sequence was collected from a human donor with multiple sclerosis. What was sequenced was CD8+ T cells from PBMCs.

CDR3 loop: CSVGPGQLNTEAFF. CDR3 bases: TGCAGCGTTGGCCCGGGGCAGTTGAACACTGAAGCTTTCTTT. The V call is TRBV29-1, the J call TRBJ1-1, with D perhaps TRBD1 (5 bases). Germline values: CDR1 SQVTM, CDR2 ANQGSEA. CDR3 length: 14 amino acids. V lost 4 bases and J 0 bases, leaving 12 bases between the germline ends.